Listed below are T cell receptor beta chains from one sample, sequenced in a study of blood T cell repertoires in COVID-19. Profiling relied on immunoSEQ multiplex PCR, and the TCRdb table lists in-frame clones only, not all of them. The sample includes approximately 47,000 clones, 85% to 90% of them seen just once. The sample taken for sequencing was peripheral blood. These receptors were taken from a woman of 80 years or more with COVID-19, enrolled during active disease. Each CDR3 is given with its conserved first and last residue. The order of the fields is D gene, CDR3 length, clone size, J gene, V gene, CDR3 protein, CDR3 DNA. The D gene is left open where the match is weak. Clone sizes are given selectively: once, few, many, or a class where the clone is expanded.

TRBD1 | 14 | NA | TRBJ2-5 | TRBV5-1 | CASSLVTGGETQYF | TGCGCCAGCAGCTTGGTAACAGGGGGAGAGACCCAGTACTTC
TRBD1 | 12 | NA | TRBJ2-1 | TRBV11-2 | CASRKPGTVQFF | TGTGCCAGCAGAAAACCCGGGACAGTACAGTTCTTC
NA | 13 | once | TRBJ1-5 | TRBV5-8 | CASSLAGIQPQHF | TGTGCCAGCAGCTTGGCGGGTATTCAGCCCCAGCATTTT
NA | 11 | NA | TRBJ2-1 | TRBV12-3/TRBV12-4 | CASSPGNEQFF | TGTGCCAGCAGTCCGGGCAATGAGCAGTTCTTC
NA | 12 | NA | TRBJ2-3 | TRBV28 | CATRGAGDTQYF | TGTGCCACTCGGGGGGCGGGGGATACGCAGTATTTT
TRBD1 | 16 | NA | TRBJ1-4 | TRBV5-1 | CASSTGQTATNEKLFF | TGCGCCAGCAGCACGGGACAGACTGCAACTAATGAAAAACTGTTTTTT
TRBD1 | 17 | once | TRBJ2-6 | TRBV19 | CASSPGTGQAGANVLTF | TGTGCCAGTAGTCCAGGGACAGGGCAAGCTGGGGCCAACGTCCTGACTTTC
TRBD1 | 13 | NA | TRBJ1-1 | TRBV2 | CASSFDRGTEAFF | TGTGCCAGCAGCTTTGACAGGGGAACTGAAGCTTTCTTT
NA | 15 | NA | TRBJ1-2 | TRBV2 | CASSAPGQQNYGYTF | TGTGCCAGCAGTGCACCGGGACAACAGAACTATGGCTACACCTTC
NA | 14 | NA | TRBJ1-2 | TRBV5-1 | CASSQGRGGYGYTF | TGCGCCAGCAGCCAAGGGAGGGGTGGCTATGGCTACACCTTC
NA | 14 | NA | TRBJ1-1 | TRBV28 | CASSLGTLNTEAFF | TGTGCCAGCAGCCTCGGGACATTGAACACTGAAGCTTTCTTT
NA | 14 | NA | TRBJ1-1 | TRBV6-6 | CGASSPLLGQEAFF | TGTGGAGCCAGCAGTCCCCTCCTTGGACAGGAAGCTTTCTTT
NA | 12 | once | TRBJ1-1 | TRBV2 | CASSLENTEAFF | TGTGCCAGCAGCCTAGAGAACACTGAAGCTTTCTTT
NA | 14 | NA | TRBJ1-2 | TRBV30 | CAWSVLVGLGGYTF | TGTGCCTGGAGTGTACTGGTGGGGCTTGGTGGCTACACCTTC
NA | 16 | NA | TRBJ2-1 | TRBV5-1 | CASSLEPTGSYNEQFF | TGCGCCAGCAGCTTGGAGCCTACAGGTTCCTACAATGAGCAGTTCTTC
TRBD2 | 17 | NA | TRBJ2-3 | TRBV3-1/TRBV3-2 | CASSQGLAGGKGDTQYF | TGTGCCAGCAGCCAGGGACTAGCGGGGGGGAAAGGAGATACGCAGTATTTT
NA | 13 | NA | TRBJ1-2 | TRBV3-1/TRBV3-2 | CASSQEPGYGYTF | TGTGCCAGCAGCCAAGAGCCAGGCTATGGCTACACCTTC
NA | 13 | NA | TRBJ1-1 | TRBV18 | CASSSDSNTEAFF | TGTGCCAGCTCATCCGACAGTAACACTGAAGCTTTCTTT
NA | 16 | NA | TRBJ2-3 | TRBV19 | CASSTLPTLRTDTQYF | TGTGCCAGTAGTACACTACCCACTTTGCGCACAGATACGCAGTATTTT
TRBD1 | 14 | few | TRBJ1-2 | TRBV29-1 | CSVGRTGGNYGYTF | TGCAGCGTTGGGCGGACAGGGGGTAACTATGGCTACACCTTC
NA | 14 | NA | TRBJ2-1 | TRBV7-2 | CASSPEEIANEQFF | TGTGCCAGCAGCCCGGAGGAGATTGCCAATGAGCAGTTCTTC
TRBD2 | 14 | NA | TRBJ2-7 | TRBV20-1 | CSASYGGRSYEQYF | TGCAGTGCTAGTTACGGCGGGAGGTCCTACGAGCAGTACTTC
NA | 12 | NA | TRBJ1-1 | TRBV12-3/TRBV12-4 | CASRGGYTEAFF | TGTGCCAGCCGCGGCGGGTACACTGAAGCTTTCTTT
TRBD2 | 16 | NA | TRBJ2-1 | TRBV18 | CASSPRGTSGHNEQFF | TGTGCCAGCTCACCACGCGGGACTAGCGGTCACAATGAGCAGTTCTTC
NA | 11 | once | TRBJ2-1 | TRBV2 | CASSPGFEQFF | TGTGCCAGCAGTCCCGGGTTTGAGCAGTTCTTC
TRBD1 | 14 | once | TRBJ1-1 | TRBV5-8 | CASIRTGGNTEAFF | TGTGCCAGCATCAGGACAGGGGGGAATACTGAAGCTTTCTTT
NA | 16 | NA | TRBJ2-2 | TRBV9 | CASSARQRANTGELFF | TGTGCCAGCAGCGCCCGACAGAGAGCGAACACCGGGGAGCTGTTTTTT
NA | 15 | NA | TRBJ1-1 | TRBV3-1/TRBV3-2 | CASSQARRGNTEAFF | TGTGCCAGCAGCCAAGCTCGACGGGGGAACACTGAAGCTTTCTTT
TRBD2 | 15 | NA | TRBJ2-7 | TRBV28 | CARGGGSGRGYEQYF | TGTGCCCGTGGGGGGGGGAGCGGGAGAGGCTACGAGCAGTACTTC
NA | 14 | NA | TRBJ1-1 | TRBV28 | CASSPGQRYREAFF | TGTGCCAGCAGTCCAGGACAGCGCTACCGTGAAGCTTTCTTT
TRBD2 | 15 | once | TRBJ2-7 | TRBV4-1 | CASSAPGLAPWEQYF | TGCGCCAGCAGCGCCCCGGGACTAGCTCCCTGGGAGCAGTACTTC
TRBD1 | 13 | NA | TRBJ2-7 | TRBV27 | CARAEGAVYEQYF | TGTGCCAGGGCTGAGGGGGCGGTTTACGAGCAGTACTTC
NA | 15 | NA | TRBJ2-2 | TRBV7-2 | CASSLRGQNTGELFF | TGTGCCAGCAGCTTAAGGGGACAGAACACCGGGGAGCTGTTTTTT
NA | 17 | few | TRBJ2-2 | TRBV5-5 | CASSLALGGFGTGELFF | TGTGCCAGCAGCTTGGCTCTTGGGGGGTTTGGCACCGGGGAGCTGTTTTTT
TRBD2 | 14 | NA | TRBJ2-7 | TRBV27 | CATKLAPLSYEQYF | TGTGCCACTAAACTAGCGCCTTTGTCCTACGAGCAGTACTTC
TRBD1 | 15 | NA | TRBJ1-1 | TRBV19 | CASSGTGRRNTEAFF | TGTGCCAGCTCTGGGACAGGGAGAAGGAACACTGAAGCTTTCTTT
TRBD1 | 14 | NA | TRBJ1-1 | TRBV19 | CASSNRGLYTEAFF | TGTGCCAGTAGCAACAGGGGGCTCTACACTGAAGCTTTCTTT
NA | 14 | NA | TRBJ1-3 | TRBV18 | CASSPQSGGNTIYF | TGTGCCAGCTCACCCCAGTCCGGGGGAAACACCATATATTTT
TRBD1 | 14 | NA | TRBJ2-7 | TRBV28 | CASRPTGGGYEQYF | TGTGCCAGCAGACCGACAGGGGGAGGCTACGAGCAGTACTTC
TRBD2 | 15 | NA | TRBJ2-2 | TRBV7-2 | CATQGLAFNTGELFF | TGTGCCACCCAGGGACTAGCTTTTAACACCGGGGAGCTGTTTTTT
TRBD1 | 14 | NA | TRBJ2-7 | TRBV28 | CAGAGTGGNYEQYF | TGTGCCGGCGCCGGGACAGGGGGCAACTACGAGCAGTACTTC
TRBD2 | 16 | NA | TRBJ2-1 | TRBV2 | CASSFDLAGGYNEQFF | TGTGCCAGCAGTTTTGACTTAGCGGGAGGGTACAATGAGCAGTTCTTC
NA | 15 | once | TRBJ2-7 | TRBV28 | CASSPNREYSYEQYF | TGTGCCAGCAGTCCCAACAGGGAATATTCCTACGAGCAGTACTTC
NA | 15 | NA | TRBJ1-4 | TRBV5-1 | CASSLGAISNEKLFF | TGCGCCAGCAGCTTGGGAGCCATCTCTAATGAAAAACTGTTTTTT
NA | 14 | NA | TRBJ1-2 | TRBV30 | CAWSRAGWNYGYTF | TGTGCCTGGAGCCGAGCGGGGTGGAACTATGGCTACACCTTC
TRBD2 | 14 | NA | TRBJ2-1 | TRBV7-2 | CASSYGTRINEQFF | TGTGCCAGCAGCTACGGGACTAGGATCAATGAGCAGTTCTTC
TRBD1 | 14 | NA | TRBJ2-7 | TRBV5-1 | CASSASDRGIEQYF | TGCGCCAGCAGCGCCTCGGACAGGGGGATCGAGCAGTACTTC
NA | 13 | NA | TRBJ1-5 | TRBV27 | CASGLHGNQPQHF | TGTGCCAGCGGACTCCATGGCAATCAGCCCCAGCATTTT
TRBD1 | 14 | NA | TRBJ2-7 | TRBV18 | CASSPGTGELGQYF | TGTGCCAGCTCTCCCGGGACAGGGGAATTGGGGCAGTACTTC
TRBD1 | 16 | NA | TRBJ2-1 | TRBV24-1 | CATSDPGQGAYNEQFF | TGTGCCACCAGTGACCCTGGACAGGGGGCCTACAATGAGCAGTTCTTC